Shown below are 15 T cell receptor beta chains from a single sample sequenced in a study of T cells in Graves' hyperthyroidism and ophthalmopathy. RNA transcripts gave rise to amplified TCR beta CDR3 regions. The primer set for the first-round RT-PCR of the TCR CDR3 was HTBI. MiXCR, applied by TCRdb to the multiplex PCR reads, yields one record per CDR3 protein. The sample includes approximately 610,000 distinct CDR3 sequences, roughly 17% of them seen just once. Material for sequencing was blood. These receptors all stem from a woman aged 18-29 years with Graves' hyperthyroidism.

The chain combines TRBV5-8 with TRBJ1-4; TRBD1 matches at 8 bases. The junction had 3 bases not matched to a gene; V was cut back by 0 bases and J by 5 bases. Germline CDR1 and CDR2: SGHTS and YDEGEE. This CDR3 contains 15 residues. In DNA form, the CDR3 reads TGTGCCAGCAGCTTGGGGCGGACAGGGAATGAAAAACTGTTTTTT. Its translation: CASSLGRTGNEKLFF.

This clonotype was seen at least ten times. The chain uses TRBV7-2 and TRBJ2-5; tentatively, D is TRBD1 (5 bases). Germline lookup yields CDR1 SGHTA and CDR2 FQGNSA. The CDR3 has 13 residues. The germline V and J ends were trimmed by 4 bases and 2 bases, with 8 bases remaining between them. Here the CDR3 reads CASSWRQQETQYF. The CDR3 DNA reads as TGTGCCAGCAGCTGGAGACAGCAAGAGACCCAGTACTTC.

This clonotype was seen repeatedly, ten times or more. The V call is TRBV6-2 or TRBV6-3, the J call TRBJ2-3; 7 nucleotides agree with TRBD1. CDR1 and CDR2 (germline): MNHEY, SVGEGT. There are 16 residues in the CDR3. V was pared by 8 bases and J by 2 bases, with 13 bases of the junction left unmatched. As DNA, the CDR3 is TGTGCCAGCGTTAGCCCGAAAGACAGGGCCACAGATACGCAGTATTTT. The encoded protein is CASVSPKDRATDTQYF.

Ten or more counts support this clonotype. The rearrangement joins TRBV24-1 to TRBJ2-3; D gene ambiguous. The CDR3 spans 11 residues. CDR1 is KGHDR and CDR2 is SFDVKD in the germline V gene. V was clipped by 5 bases and J by 4 bases, with 3 bases between them. CDR3 protein: CATSVSDTQYF. The CDR3 DNA reads as TGTGCCACCAGTGTCTCAGATACGCAGTATTTT.

This clonotype has ten or more counts. The J gene is TRBJ2-7, the V gene TRBV29-1, with 11 bases that match TRBD2. The ends lost 4 bases at V and 4 bases at J; junction bases unmatched: 6. CDR1 is SQVTM and CDR2 is ANQGSEA in the germline V gene. This CDR3 is 14 amino acids long. CDR3: CSVAASGGMYEQYF. Written as DNA, the CDR3 is TGCAGCGTTGCGGCTAGCGGGGGGATGTACGAGCAGTACTTC.

In this sample, this clonotype turned up many times. The chain is built from TRBV20-1 and TRBJ2-2; D might be TRBD2 (6 bases). The CDR3 consists of 15 residues. V shed 2 bases and J shed 1 base, with 11 bases lying between them. Germline V gene data show CDR1 as DFQATT and CDR2 as SNEGSKA (reference sequence). The CDR3 DNA follows: TGCAGTGCTAGACCCGGAGGGGTGAACACCGGGGAGCTGTTTTTT. Its translation: CSARPGGVNTGELFF.

About this clonotype itself: At one end the junction does not follow the germline gene, possibly because of a read error. This sequence joins TRBV7-8 and TRBJ2-1; 8 bases agree with TRBD2. The CDR3 spans 15 residues. The germline CDR1 and CDR2 sequences are SGHVS and FQNEAQ. The CDR3 region is CASSLREGRANGQFF. For the CDR3, the DNA is TGTGCCAGCAGCTTACGGGAGGGGCGCGCGAATGGGCAGTTCTTC.

The rearrangement joins TRBV4-3 to TRBJ2-5; TRBD1 aligns across 9 bases. The CDR3 spans 14 residues. The trim removed 3 bases at V and 7 bases at J, leaving 6 bases unmatched. Germline values: CDR1 LGHNA, CDR2 YSLEER. CDR3 sequence reads: CASSQVQGATTQYF. CDR3 nucleotides: TGCGCCAGCAGCCAGGTACAGGGGGCAACGACCCAGTACTTC.

This clonotype was found many times. J is TRBJ2-1 and V is TRBV19, with D tentatively TRBD2 (7 bases). V lost 6 bases to trimming and J lost 5 bases, with 17 bases between them. The CDR3 extends over 15 amino acids. The germline V gene encodes CDR1 LNHDA and CDR2 SQIVND (reference sequence). In DNA form, the CDR3 reads TGTGCCAGTAGCTCGCGGGGGCTCATAAACAATGAGCAGTTCTTC. Translating it yields CASSSRGLINNEQFF.

The sample holds many counts of this clonotype. The V call is TRBV20-1, the J call TRBJ2-5; TRBD2 aligns across 11 bases. Germline lookup yields CDR1 DFQATT and CDR2 SNEGSKA (reference sequence). The CDR3 runs 18 residues. J lost 5 bases, V lost 1 base, and 15 bases had no gene match. Here the CDR3 DNA reads TGCAGTGCTAGAGCCCCTGTGGCTAGCGGGGGGTCCCGGGAGACCCAGTACTTC. Translated: CSARAPVASGGSRETQYF.

The CDR3 DNA sequence: TGTGCCAGTAAATCGACTAGCGGTCGAGGCACAGATACGCAGTATTTT. Encoded protein: CASKSTSGRGTDTQYF. The chain employs TRBV19 and TRBJ2-3; 9 bases line up with TRBD2. CDR3 size: 16 residues. CDR1 LNHDA and CDR2 SQIVND come from the germline V gene (reference sequence). Unmatched junction bases numbered 9, after V lost 7 bases and J lost 1 base. The full variable domain, completed using reference TRBV19 and TRBJ2-3, is DGGITQSPKYLFRKEGQNVTLSCEQNLNHDAMYWYRQDPGQGLRLIYYSQIVNDFQKGDIAEGYSVSREKKESFPLTVTSAQKNPTAFYLCASKSTSGRGTDTQYFGPGTRLTVL.

The chain has TRBV6-2 or TRBV6-3 and TRBJ1-2; tentatively, D is TRBD1 (6 bases). The CDR3 totals 14 residues. Per germline, CDR1 MNHEY and CDR2 SVGEGT. V was clipped by 5 bases and J by 4 bases, with 14 bases between them. CDR3 amino acids: CASSGVGGPYGYTF. As DNA, the CDR3 is TGTGCCAGCAGTGGGGTCGGGGGGCCCTATGGCTACACCTTC.

This clonotype was observed a handful of times. V usage is TRBV20-1 and J usage is TRBJ2-7; D gene uncertain. Germline CDR1 is DFQATT and CDR2 is SNEGSKA (reference sequence). V was shortened by 3 bases and J by 3 bases, with 9 bases between the two germline ends. The CDR3 has 12 residues. The CDR3 nucleotides read TGCAGTGCTAGGTTCGCCGGCTACGAGCAGTACTTC. Its protein is CSARFAGYEQYF.

At least ten counts were recorded for this clonotype. The chain has TRBV5-1 and TRBJ2-5, with D tentatively TRBD1 (5 bases). Per the germline V gene, CDR1 is SGHRS and CDR2 is YFSETQ. The V gene lost 5 bases and the J gene lost 1 base, with 15 bases spanning the gap. This CDR3 comprises 15 residues. As DNA, the CDR3 is TGCGCCAGCAGGATTCTTCGTGGGGCCCAAGAGACCCAGTACTTC. Its protein is CASRILRGAQETQYF. Based on the CDR3 plus reference TRBV5-1 and TRBJ2-5, the full variable domain is KAGVTQTPRYLIKTRGQQVTLSCSPISGHRSVSWYQQTPGQGLQFLFEYFSETQRNKGNFPGRFSGRQFSNSRSEMNVSTLELGDSALYLCASRILRGAQETQYFGPGTRLLVL.

Concerning this clonotype: A much larger clone differs from this one at a single base, so this may be a read error. The chain links TRBV7-2 to TRBJ1-1; D is undetermined. Germline V gene lookup returns CDR1 SGHTA and CDR2 FQGNSA. Trimming stripped 5 bases from V and 1 base from J, with 8 bases between. The CDR3 length is 13 residues. CDR3: CASSHTWNTEAFF. CDR3 DNA sequence: TGTGCCAGCAGCCATACGTGGAACACTGAAGCTTTCTTT.